This TCR beta chain was captured in a study of T cell responses to AZD1222 COVID-19 vaccine. This clone was counted only a few times. Sequenced by immunoSEQ multiplex PCR; TCRdb stores in-frame clones only, minus some. The repertoire consists of over 120,000 clones, with roughly 93% occurring once and the leading ten covering under 6.5%. The clonotype comes from an adult in good health. The sample in question was peripheral blood, obtained on day 0 of AZD1222 vaccination.

In DNA form, the CDR3 reads TGTGCCACCAGCAGAACCCAGACTAGCGTCCAAGAGACCCAGTACTTC. Protein sequence: CATSRTQTSVQETQYF. The V gene is TRBV15, the J gene TRBJ2-5, with 8 bases matching TRBD2. The CDR3 is 16 amino acids. Germline CDR1 is LNHNV and CDR2 is YYDKDF (reference sequence). J was trimmed by 1 base and V by 2 bases; bases with no gene match: 6.